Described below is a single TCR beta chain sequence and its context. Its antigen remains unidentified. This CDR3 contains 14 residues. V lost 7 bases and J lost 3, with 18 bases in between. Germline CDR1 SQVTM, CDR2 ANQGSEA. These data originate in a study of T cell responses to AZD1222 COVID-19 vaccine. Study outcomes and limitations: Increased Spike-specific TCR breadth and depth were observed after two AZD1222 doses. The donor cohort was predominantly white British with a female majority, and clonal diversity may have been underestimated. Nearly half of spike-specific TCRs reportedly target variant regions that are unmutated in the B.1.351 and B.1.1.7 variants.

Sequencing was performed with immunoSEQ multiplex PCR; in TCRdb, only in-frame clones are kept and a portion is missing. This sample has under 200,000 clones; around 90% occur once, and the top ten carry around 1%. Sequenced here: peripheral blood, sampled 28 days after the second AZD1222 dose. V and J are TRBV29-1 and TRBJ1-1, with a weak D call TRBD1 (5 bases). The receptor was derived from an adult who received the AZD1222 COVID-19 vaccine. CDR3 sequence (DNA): TGCAGCGCGTCGCGTGCCTTGGGGGACACTGAAGCTTTCTTT. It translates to CSASRALGDTEAFF.